Detailed here is one T cell receptor (beta chain). Its antigen specificity is not known. No base quality values were provided; no much bigger clone lies one nucleotide off. Patients with autoimmune disease history or receiving systemic immunosuppression were excluded from the trial. Peripheral blood for TCR sequencing was collected from all dose cohorts at baseline, on cycle 4 day 1, and on cycle 7 day 1. The samples were drawn from a first-in-human, open-label, multicenter phase I dose-escalation trial of ivuxolimab. Adults with locally advanced or metastatic melanoma, renal cell, hepatocellular, or head and neck squamous cell carcinoma were enrolled in the trial. Before TCR sequencing, CD4+ T cells and CD8+ T cells from peripheral blood were sorted into separate populations. The sample belongs to a study of OX40 agonist ivuxolimab in advanced cancers. Study-wide context: The costimulatory receptor OX40 (CD134) was targeted by ivuxolimab, a fully human IgG2 agonistic monoclonal antibody. Intravenous ivuxolimab was administered to patients every 2 weeks at six dose levels: 0.01, 0.1, 0.3, 1.5, 3 and 10 mg/kg. Of the roughly 54 dose-escalation patients, hepatocellular carcinoma was present in approximately 20, melanoma in approximately 15, renal cell carcinoma in 9 and head and neck cancer in 9. A male proportion of around 81% and a mean age of approximately 61 years, ranging from about 20 to 79, were recorded for the dose-escalation cohort. Prior anti-PD-1, anti-PD-L1 or anti-CTLA-4 therapy was permitted, and approximately 40% of dose-escalation patients had received checkpoint inhibitors. Partial responses occurred in three dose-escalation patients: two with cutaneous melanoma and one with hepatocellular carcinoma. The point of sequencing TCRbeta in the periphery was to test whether ivuxolimab changed TCR sequence diversity and drove clonal T-cell expansion. The monotherapy dose-escalation portion (N of about 50 patients) of the phase I ivuxolimab trial is reported in the paper.

To sequence the TCRbeta CDR3 region, genomic DNA was isolated from the sorted cells. The immunoSEQ Assay was used for sequencing of TCRbeta CDR3 regions. TCRdb re-hosts the immuneACCESS table, in-frame sequences only. Its copies lack some clones; in the studies checked, an unresolved V gene accounts for under half of them, and the cause for the rest is not known. The sample table lists about 61,000 clones, 70% to 90% of them with a count of one. Jointly, the top ten make up 0.35% of the sample. Trimming takes 10 bases from V and 8 bases from J, and the germline ends sit 17 bases apart. The CDR3 has 12 amino acids, counting the end cysteine and phenylalanine. Only the CDR3 DNA is retained, 36 bases long and in frame from the first base. In the germline V gene (reference sequence), CDR1 corresponds to LNHDA and CDR2 to SQIVND. On the study overall, not on this receptor specifically: In the 0.1-3.0 mg/kg groups, partial responders had among the lowest normalized peripheral clonal expansion, particularly in CD8+ T cells. Which antigens the clonally expanded peripheral T cells were specific for was not determined. Low levels of normalized T-cell clonal expansion were also shown by some nonresponding patients. After ivuxolimab, more expanded clones were found on average in CD8+ T cells than in CD4+ T cells. Clonal expansion of both CD4+ and CD8+ blood T cells was observed from baseline to week 6 at doses 0.1 to 3.0 mg/kg.

The source was CD4+ or CD8+ T cells sorted from blood, collected in a trial of the OX40 agonist ivuxolimab. This sequence uses TRBV19 and TRBJ1-1, and the D gene may be TRBD1, 6 bases matching. This sequence was found in an adult with an advanced solid tumor such as melanoma, head and neck, liver or kidney cancer. The CDR3 protein is CATVGHRLEAFF. The DNA sequence follows: TGTGCCACCGTGGGACATCGACTCGAAGCTTTCTTT.